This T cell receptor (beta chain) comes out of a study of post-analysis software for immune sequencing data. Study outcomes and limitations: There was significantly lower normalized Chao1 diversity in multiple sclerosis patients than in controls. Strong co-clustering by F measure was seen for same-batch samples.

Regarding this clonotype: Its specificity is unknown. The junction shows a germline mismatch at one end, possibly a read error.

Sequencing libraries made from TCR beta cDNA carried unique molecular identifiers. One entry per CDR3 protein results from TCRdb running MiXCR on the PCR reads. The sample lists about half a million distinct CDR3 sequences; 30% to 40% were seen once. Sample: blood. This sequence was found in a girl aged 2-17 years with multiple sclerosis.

CDR3 loop: CASSLTGVRVF. For the CDR3, the DNA is TGTGCCAGCAGTTTAACGGGTGTCCGGGTCTTC. J is TRBJ2-5 and V is TRBV28; D gene ambiguous. Germline V gene data show CDR1 as MDHEN and CDR2 as SYDVKM. This CDR3 is 11 amino acids long.